One and the same sample provided the 18 T cell receptor beta chains below, sequenced in a study of T cells and Merkel cell carcinoma outcomes (dated by TCRdb to about 2020). Receptor amplification or capture employed the immunoSEQ multiplex PCR assay. Sourced from immuneACCESS, this table was stored by TCRdb with only in-frame sequences that have V and J called. A share of the clones is absent; for the studies checked, an unresolved V gene accounts for under half, and the remainder has no known explanation. The sample yields more than 150 clones; about 90% were counted once. The top ten clonotypes cover more than 9% of the sample. Material for sequencing was tumor tissue from Merkel cell carcinoma. The receptors come from a human donor with Merkel cell carcinoma.

This chain joins TRBV27 and TRBJ2-1; D gene ambiguous. V lost 4 bases, J lost 5 bases, and 12 bases lay in between. The CDR3 is 14 amino acids. Germline loops: CDR1 MNHEY, CDR2 SMNVEV (reference sequence). The CDR3, as DNA: TGTGCCAGCAGTTCCCTGATAGGCAACAATGAGCAGTTCTTC. Translation gives CASSSLIGNNEQFF.

V and J are TRBV28 and TRBJ1-5, with D perhaps matching TRBD1 (6 bases). This CDR3 has 18 residues. CDR1 and CDR2 from the germline V gene are MDHEN and SYDVKM. V shed 3 bases and J shed 1 base, with 19 bases lying between them. In nucleotides, the CDR3 is TGTGCCAGCAGTTTTTCATTAGGACAGAGGGGAAGCAATCAGCCCCAGCATTTT. Translated, it gives CASSFSLGQRGSNQPQHF.

J is TRBJ1-1 and V is TRBV27; a weak D match, TRBD1 (6 bases). This CDR3 has 14 amino acids. Between the trimmed V and J ends, which lost 3 bases and 1 base, there was a span of 9 bases. Germline assignment: CDR1 MNHEY and CDR2 SMNVEV (reference sequence). In DNA, the CDR3 is TGTGCCAGCAGTTTTGACAGGACGAACACTGAAGCTTTCTTT. The encoded protein is CASSFDRTNTEAFF.

This chain connects TRBV7-9 to TRBJ2-2, with D possibly being TRBD2 (5 bases). Trimming removed 3 bases from V and 5 bases from J, with 13 bases in between. Germline CDR1 and CDR2: SEHNR and FQNEAQ (reference sequence). This CDR3 has 15 residues. CDR3 region: CASSFGGRVTGELFF. The CDR3 DNA follows: TGTGCCAGCAGCTTTGGTGGGAGAGTTACCGGGGAGCTGTTTTTT.

The rearrangement joins TRBV11-2 to TRBJ1-3, with TRBD1 matching 10 bases. J gave up 4 bases and V 8 bases, and 8 bases lay outside the gene matches. From germline, CDR1 is SGHAT and CDR2 FQNNGV. CDR3 size: 15 residues. The CDR3 spells CASDPGTGAGNTIYF. The CDR3 region has the DNA TGTGCCAGCGACCCCGGGACAGGGGCCGGAAACACCATATATTTT.

CDR3 loop: CASSLTTGGDQPQHF. The CDR3 region has the DNA TGTGCCAGCAGCTTAACTACCGGGGGGGATCAGCCCCAGCATTTT. This chain joins TRBV7-9 and TRBJ1-5; TRBD1 might be the D (5 bases). Germline lookup yields CDR1 SEHNR and CDR2 FQNEAQ (reference sequence). The CDR3 covers 15 residues. V lost 2 bases and J lost 5, with 13 bases in between.

This rearrangement joins TRBV9 to TRBJ2-2; D gene ambiguous. CDR3 length: 16 residues. CDR1 is SGDLS, CDR2 YYNGEE, per germline. V dropped 0 bases and J dropped 0 bases, with 9 bases sitting between them. This CDR3 is CASSVAGGPNTGELFF. CDR3 sequence (DNA): TGTGCCAGCAGCGTAGCGGGCGGTCCGAACACCGGGGAGCTGTTTTTT. The variable domain in full, with the rest retrieved from reference TRBV9 and TRBJ2-2, is DSGVTQTPKHLITATGQRVTLRCSPRSGDLSVYWYQQSLDQGLQFLIQYYNGEERAKGNILERFSAQQFPDLHSELNLSSLELGDSALYFCASSVAGGPNTGELFFGEGSRLTVL.

V usage is TRBV6-5 and J usage is TRBJ2-7, with TRBD2 matching 8 bases. The CDR3 is 16 amino acids. CDR1 and CDR2 from the germline V gene are MNHEY and SVGAGI. After removal of 4 bases from V and 6 bases from J, the junction contained 14 bases not matched to a gene. The CDR3 sequence is CASSSTNDGGAPEQYF. The CDR3 DNA is TGTGCCAGCAGTTCCACAAACGACGGGGGGGCGCCCGAGCAGTACTTC.

The chain links TRBV5-1 to TRBJ2-1, with TRBD1 as a possible D gene (6 bases). Trimming left V 3 bases short and J 2 bases short, with 12 bases between. The CDR3 totals 15 residues. Germline-derived CDR1 and CDR2 are SGHRS and YFSETQ. As DNA, the CDR3 is TGCGCCAGCAGCTCACAGGGTATTGCCTACAATGAGCAGTTCTTC. It specifies CASSSQGIAYNEQFF. Variable domain in full (rest from reference TRBV5-1 and TRBJ2-1): KAGVTQTPRYLIKTRGQQVTLSCSPISGHRSVSWYQQTPGQGLQFLFEYFSETQRNKGNFPGRFSGRQFSNSRSEMNVSTLELGDSALYLCASSSQGIAYNEQFFGPGTRLTVL.

This chain's CDR3 is CASSLGDRLAEAFF. The CDR3, as DNA: TGTGCCAGCAGCTTAGGGGACCGTCTCGCCGAAGCTTTCTTT. The genes are TRBV7-2 and TRBJ1-1, with D possibly being TRBD1 (5 bases). V lost 1 base to trimming and J lost 8 bases, with 14 bases between them. In germline, CDR1 is SGHTA, CDR2 FQGNSA. The CDR3 is 14 residues long.

This chain uses TRBV6-1 with TRBJ2-3; D perhaps matches TRBD2 (5 bases). Trimming removed 1 base from V and 3 bases from J, with 17 bases in between. Germline values: CDR1 MNHNS, CDR2 SASEGT. The CDR3 spans 17 residues. The CDR3 DNA sequence: TGTGCCAGCAGTGAAGTCGTGAGGAGTTGGAGGACAGATACGCAGTATTTT. Amino acid sequence: CASSEVVRSWRTDTQYF.

This chain connects TRBV30 to TRBJ2-5, with D possibly TRBD2 on 6 matching bases. Germline V CDR1 and CDR2: GTSNPN, SVGIG (reference sequence). CDR3 length equals 12 residues. Trimming cost V 8 bases and J 8 bases, with 18 bases left between them. The CDR3 protein is CAGTLAARTQYF. In DNA, the CDR3 is TGTGCCGGCACACTAGCTGCTCGTACCCAGTACTTC.

This clone occurred once. The chain couples TRBV9 to TRBJ1-3; D remains unclear. Germline CDR1 is SGDLS and CDR2 is YYNGEE. V lost 3 bases and J lost 4, with 14 bases in between. This CDR3 has 15 amino acids. The CDR3 reads CASSGDLHPGNTIYF. For the CDR3, the DNA is TGTGCCAGCAGCGGAGATCTGCATCCCGGAAACACCATATATTTT.

The gene calls are TRBV6-5 and TRBJ2-3; TRBD1 might be the D (5 bases). The CDR3 length is 14 residues. The V gene lost 5 bases and the J gene lost 2 bases, with 11 bases spanning the gap. Germline CDR1 reads MNHEY; CDR2 reads SVGAGI. CDR3 coding DNA: TGTGCCAGCAGTGGAGACAGCCTCACAGATACGCAGTATTTT. Protein sequence: CASSGDSLTDTQYF.

The chain uses TRBV5-5 and TRBJ2-5; D possibly corresponds to TRBD2 (6 bases). Between the trimmed V and J ends, which lost 4 bases and 4 bases, there was a span of 14 bases. The CDR3 totals 14 residues. Germline CDR1 is SGHKS and CDR2 is YYEKEE (reference sequence). The CDR3, as DNA: TGTGCCAGCAGCGTGGGACTTCTGGGAGAGACCCAGTACTTC. It yields the protein CASSVGLLGETQYF. The complete variable domain, with remaining parts taken from reference TRBV5-5 and TRBJ2-5, reads DAGVTQSPTHLIKTRGQQVTLRCSPISGHKSVSWYQQVLGQGPQFIFQYYEKEERGRGNFPDRFSARQFPNYSSELNVNALLLGDSALYLCASSVGLLGETQYFGPGTRLLVL.

V usage is TRBV7-9 and J usage is TRBJ2-3; D ambiguous. The V and J ends lost 5 bases and 1 base respectively, with 16 bases between them. Germline V gene sequence: CDR1 SEHNR, CDR2 FQNEAQ (reference sequence). CDR3 length: 16 amino acids. The chain's CDR3 is CASSPPKSSGTDTQYF. CDR3 DNA sequence: TGTGCCAGCAGCCCACCCAAGAGCTCCGGCACAGATACGCAGTATTTT.

The gene calls are TRBV5-5 and TRBJ2-4; D is unclear. Trimming removed 0 bases from V and 5 bases from J, with 9 bases in between. In germline, CDR1 is SGHKS, CDR2 YYEKEE (reference sequence). The CDR3 totals 14 residues. CDR3 residues: CASSLDSGQNIQYF. The CDR3 DNA reads as TGTGCCAGCAGCTTGGATTCCGGCCAAAACATTCAGTACTTC.

This clone was counted a single time. The V and J genes are TRBV10-3 and TRBJ2-5; 11 positions match TRBD2. Gene TRBJ2-7 matches the end of the DNA better, so the J call may be wrong. The CDR3 is made up of 15 amino acids. The germline V gene encodes CDR1 ENHRY and CDR2 SYGVKD. This CDR3 is CAISESSGGAHEQYF. The CDR3 nucleotides are TGTGCCATCAGTGAGTCTAGCGGGGGGGCGCACGAGCAGTACTTC.